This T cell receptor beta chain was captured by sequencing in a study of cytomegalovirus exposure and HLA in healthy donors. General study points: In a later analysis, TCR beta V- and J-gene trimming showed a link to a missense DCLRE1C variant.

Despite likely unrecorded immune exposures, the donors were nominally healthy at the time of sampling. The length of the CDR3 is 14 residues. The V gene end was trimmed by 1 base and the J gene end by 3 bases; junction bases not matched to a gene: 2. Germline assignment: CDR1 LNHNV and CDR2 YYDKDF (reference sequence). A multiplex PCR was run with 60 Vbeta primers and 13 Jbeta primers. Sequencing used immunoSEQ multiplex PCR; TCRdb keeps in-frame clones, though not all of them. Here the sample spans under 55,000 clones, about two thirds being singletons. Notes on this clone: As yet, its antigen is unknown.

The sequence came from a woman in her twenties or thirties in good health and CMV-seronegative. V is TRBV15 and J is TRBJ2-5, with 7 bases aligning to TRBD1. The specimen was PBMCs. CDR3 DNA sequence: TGTGCCACCAGCAGAGCGGGACAGAAAGAGACCCAGTACTTC. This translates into CATSRAGQKETQYF.